A selection of T cell receptor beta chains follows, all from one sample in a study of shared clonotypes between healthy human individuals. Assay used: immunoSEQ multiplex PCR; TCRdb lists only in-frame clones, some missing. In the table there are more than 2 million clones, around 95% of which are singletons. Sequenced material: naive CD4+ T cells sorted from blood. These receptor sequences come from a man aged 18 to 30 in good health. CDR3s include the opening cysteine and the closing phenylalanine or tryptophan. A row's size may be missing; if present it is once, few, many or a size class.

V	J	size	CDR3
TRBV30	TRBJ1-1	NA	CAGDRADTEAFF
TRBV7-9	TRBJ1-6	few	CASSFSLGDNSPLHF
TRBV2	TRBJ1-2	NA	CASSDSANYGYTF
TRBV14	TRBJ1-6	NA	CASSQDGINNSPLHF
TRBV20-1	TRBJ1-2	NA	CSARGRGGYTF
TRBV7-9	TRBJ1-4	NA	CASSLARQGGEKLFF
TRBV6-5	TRBJ1-6	NA	CASRPGTGGRSPLHF
TRBV11-2	TRBJ2-3	NA	CASSLGPDTQYF
TRBV29-1	TRBJ1-5	NA	CSVSRDRGLEHIYDQPQHF
TRBV7-8	TRBJ2-1	NA	CASSFGLAGLNEQFF
TRBV5-1	TRBJ2-1	NA	CASSSGQALGEQFF
TRBV30	TRBJ1-3	NA	CAWRGLGNTIYF
TRBV15	TRBJ2-3	once	CATSRTAAGSTDTQYF
TRBV28	TRBJ2-2	NA	CASSLVVGRTGELFF
TRBV6-5	TRBJ2-1	NA	CASSSSRVAGEEFF
TRBV6-1	TRBJ2-5	NA	CASTYSGGETQYF
TRBV5-1	TRBJ1-2	NA	CASSLRATREGNYGYTF
TRBV20-1	TRBJ2-3	NA	CRAIGDTQYF
TRBV5-1	TRBJ2-1	NA	CASSLVDRDYNEQFF
TRBV28	TRBJ2-7	NA	CASSISTGRSYEQYF
TRBV30	TRBJ1-2	once	CAWSQTGKSPYGYTF
TRBV5-1	TRBJ1-5	NA	CASSLAGNQPQHF
TRBV7-8	TRBJ1-5	NA	CASSLGETGLSQPQHF
TRBV4-1	TRBJ2-1	NA	CASSQVGGLLSNEQFF
TRBV4-1	TRBJ2-7	NA	CASSQETKLAGVYEQYF
TRBV6-5	TRBJ2-7	NA	CASSYSGAREQYF
TRBV7-7	TRBJ2-5	NA	CASSQPQETQYF
TRBV5-1	TRBJ2-5	NA	CASSSQGVRETQYF
TRBV7-9	TRBJ1-2	NA	CASSTQSLTGNYGYTF
TRBV9	TRBJ2-5	NA	CASSVGVTGDIETQYF
TRBV7-7	TRBJ1-3	NA	CASSKGVSSGNTIYF